These 31 T cell receptor beta chains share one sample of origin, sequenced in a study of T cell changes during pregnancy in multiple sclerosis (dated by TCRdb to between 2018 and 2021). The library was built by means of the immunoSEQ multiplex PCR assay. Sourced from immuneACCESS, this table was stored by TCRdb with only in-frame sequences that have V and J called. A share of the clones is absent; for the studies checked, an unresolved V gene accounts for under half, and the remainder has no known explanation. This sample holds roughly 29,000 clones; about 88% were observed only once. The ten largest make up about 6.4% of the sample. The material was CD8+ T cells from peripheral blood mononuclear cells, obtained after pregnancy. The source is a female donor with multiple sclerosis, enrolled in a pregnancy study.

This chain connects TRBV6-6 to TRBJ2-7, with D perhaps TRBD1 (6 bases). The CDR3 has 15 residues. With 5 bases removed from V and 3 bases from J, the gap between germline ends came to 17 bases. Germline V gene data show CDR1 as MNHNY and CDR2 as SVGAGI (reference sequence). DNA of the CDR3: TGTGCCAGCAGTCTGACAGGCGAAGGGGGCTACGAGCAGTACTTC. Translated, it gives CASSLTGEGGYEQYF.

V and J are TRBV30 and TRBJ2-2; 7 bases match TRBD2. Germline V CDR1 and CDR2: GTSNPN, SVGIG (reference sequence). This CDR3 contains 16 residues. With 1 base clipped from V and 5 bases from J, the junction kept 10 bases outside the gene matches. The CDR3 here is CAWSGPSGGGTGELFF. The CDR3 bases are TGTGCCTGGAGTGGTCCTAGCGGAGGAGGTACCGGGGAGCTGTTTTTT.

This chain uses TRBV4-3 with TRBJ2-7, with TRBD1 matching over 9 bases. CDR3 length: 15 residues. V lost 0 bases to trimming and J lost 5 bases; unmatched junction nucleotides: 5. In germline, CDR1 is LGHNA, CDR2 YSLEER. CDR3 DNA: TGCGCCAGCAGCCAAGATAGGACAGGGGTGCACGAGCAGTACTTC. Amino acid sequence: CASSQDRTGVHEQYF.

The J gene is TRBJ1-1, the V gene TRBV6-6; D may be TRBD1 (6 bases). Trimming took off 6 bases at V and 1 base at J, with 15 bases between the two ends. Germline CDR1 and CDR2: MNHNY and SVGAGI (reference sequence). The length of the CDR3 is 15 residues. CDR3: CASSQPGGRNTEAFF. The CDR3, as DNA: TGTGCCAGCAGCCAGCCCGGGGGGCGGAACACTGAAGCTTTCTTT.

The chain carries TRBV11-2 and TRBJ2-1, with D maybe TRBD2 (5 bases). The CDR3 covers 15 residues. Trimming took off 0 bases at V and 9 bases at J, with 15 bases between the two ends. Germline-derived CDR1 and CDR2 are SGHAT and FQNNGV. CDR3 sequence reads: CASSLDGWEKAEQFF. Written as DNA, the CDR3 is TGTGCCAGCAGCTTAGATGGTTGGGAGAAGGCTGAGCAGTTCTTC.

The chain links TRBV29-1 to TRBJ2-5; 8 bases map to TRBD1. Per the germline V gene, CDR1 is SQVTM and CDR2 is ANQGSEA. After removal of 3 bases from V and 5 bases from J, the junction contained 11 bases not matched to a gene. The CDR3 totals 15 residues. CDR3 nucleotides: TGCAGCGTTGAGCAGGGGGCAAGTTCGCGGGAGACCCAGTACTTC. It yields the protein CSVEQGASSRETQYF.

The chain has TRBV5-6 and TRBJ2-1; a possible D gene is TRBD1 (5 bases). Germline lookup yields CDR1 SGHDT and CDR2 YYEEEE. V was trimmed by 0 bases and J by 2 bases, leaving 12 bases between them. The CDR3 runs to 16 residues. The CDR3 sequence: CASSLGVGPTYNEQFF. CDR3 coding DNA: TGTGCCAGCAGCTTGGGGGTGGGGCCAACCTACAATGAGCAGTTCTTC.

The rearrangement uses TRBV27 and TRBJ2-7, with TRBD1 matching 9 bases. V trimming: 8 bases; J trimming: 2 bases; junction bases outside the gene matches: 4. Germline V gene data show CDR1 as MNHEY and CDR2 as SMNVEV (reference sequence). The CDR3 totals 13 residues. The CDR3 DNA reads TGTGCCAGCCGAAACAGGGGGCCCTACGAGCAGTACTTC. It yields the protein CASRNRGPYEQYF.

The chain combines TRBV25-1 with TRBJ1-5, with D maybe TRBD1 (6 bases). The CDR3 contains 15 residues. The V end was cut by 3 bases, the J end by 7 bases, with 16 bases between. The germline gives CDR1 MGHDK, CDR2 SYGVNS. CDR3 residues: CASSDARGSGQPQHF. CDR3 sequence (DNA): TGTGCCAGCAGTGACGCCAGGGGATCGGGGCAGCCCCAGCATTTT.

There are a few counts of this clone. The chain couples TRBV5-8 to TRBJ2-2; TRBD1 matches at 8 bases. This CDR3 comprises 14 residues. Germline CDR1 is SGHTS and CDR2 is YDEGEE. J was trimmed by 9 bases and V by 5 bases; bases with no gene match: 9. As DNA, the CDR3 is TGTGCCAGCAGGGACAGGGACCACATGCGGGAGCTGTTTTTT. It specifies CASRDRDHMRELFF.

V usage is TRBV29-1 and J usage is TRBJ1-1; D may be TRBD1 (6 bases). The germline V gene has CDR1 SQVTM and CDR2 ANQGSEA. This CDR3 is 13 amino acids long. Trimming shortened V by 6 bases and J by 2 bases, and 13 bases separated the two germline ends. For the CDR3, the DNA is TGCAGCGTGGGACAACCGTTCAACACTGAAGCTTTCTTT. Its translation is CSVGQPFNTEAFF.

The chain combines TRBV29-1 with TRBJ2-5, with D perhaps matching TRBD2 (6 bases). V dropped 8 bases and J dropped 5 bases, with 12 bases sitting between them. The CDR3 contains 11 residues. Germline lookup yields CDR1 SQVTM and CDR2 ANQGSEA. The DNA of the CDR3 is TGCAGCACTTCTGGGGGGGAGACCCAGTACTTC. As protein: CSTSGGETQYF.

The V and J genes are TRBV13 and TRBJ1-5; perhaps TRBD1 as D (6 bases). Trimming removed 0 bases from V and 7 bases from J, with 10 bases in between. The V gene's germline CDR1 is PRHDT and CDR2 FYEKMQ (reference sequence). The CDR3 has 14 residues. The CDR3 DNA sequence: TGTGCCAGCAGCTTAGGGACAGGAAAACAGCCCCAGCATTTT. Its protein product is CASSLGTGKQPQHF.

The V and J genes are TRBV6-1 and TRBJ2-7, with D tentatively TRBD2 (6 bases). Between the trimmed V and J ends, which lost 9 bases and 7 bases, there was a span of 19 bases. Germline assignment: CDR1 MNHNS and CDR2 SASEGT. The CDR3 sequence is 13 residues long. CDR3 sequence reads: CASGLTRAGEQYF. As DNA, the CDR3 is TGTGCCAGTGGACTCACCCGGGCGGGGGAGCAGTACTTC.

The V gene is TRBV9, the J gene TRBJ2-1; 8 bases agree with TRBD2. The CDR3 extends over 14 amino acids. V shed 4 bases and J 12 bases; nucleotides not matched to a gene: 12. Germline V gives CDR1 SGDLS, CDR2 YYNGEE. In DNA, the CDR3 is TGTGCCAGCAGCCGCCGGACTAGCAGACCGGTGCAGTTCTTC. Protein sequence: CASSRRTSRPVQFF.

This chain connects TRBV6-1 to TRBJ2-7; unclear D gene. CDR1 and CDR2 (germline): MNHNS, SASEGT. The CDR3 loop spans 11 amino acids. The V end was cut by 7 bases, the J end by 3 bases, with 7 bases between. The CDR3 coding sequence is TGTGCCAGCATCCTAGGCTACGAGCAGTACTTC. This codes for CASILGYEQYF.

The chain recombines TRBV27 with TRBJ1-2, with TRBD1 as a possible D gene (6 bases). The CDR3 consists of 18 residues. From germline, CDR1 is MNHEY and CDR2 SMNVEV (reference sequence). The ends were cut back, 4 bases at V and 5 bases at J, with 26 bases in the middle. The CDR3 is CASSSVVAEGGLGYGYTF. CDR3 DNA sequence: TGTGCCAGCAGTTCCGTGGTGGCCGAGGGGGGGCTAGGGTATGGCTACACCTTC.

This clone was picked up a small number of times. The V and J genes are TRBV9 and TRBJ1-1, with TRBD1 matching 10 bases. This CDR3 region has 14 residues. The V gene end was trimmed by 3 bases and the J gene end by 3 bases; junction bases not matched to a gene: 2. Germline lookup yields CDR1 SGDLS and CDR2 YYNGEE. The CDR3, as DNA: TGTGCCAGCAGCGAGGGGACAGGGGACACTGAAGCTTTCTTT. Translation gives CASSEGTGDTEAFF.

DNA for the CDR3: TGTGCCAGCAGTTGGCTTGTCTCTGGAAACACCATATATTTT. This translates into CASSWLVSGNTIYF. The chain employs TRBV28 and TRBJ1-3; the D is unclear. From germline, CDR1 is MDHEN and CDR2 SYDVKM. V gave up 4 bases and J gave up 0 bases, with 7 bases separating them. CDR3 size: 14 residues.

The chain is built from TRBV2 and TRBJ2-1; 12 positions agree with TRBD1. Germline lookup yields CDR1 SNHLY and CDR2 FYNNEI. The CDR3 runs 15 residues. V gave up 8 bases and J gave up 8 bases; unmatched junction bases: 10. The CDR3 nucleotides read TGTGCCAGCGGGTCTCCGGGACAGGGGGCCGATGAGCAGTTCTTC. Encoded protein: CASGSPGQGADEQFF.

The chain couples TRBV14 to TRBJ2-2, with a weak D call TRBD1 (6 bases). Germline CDR1 reads SGHDN; CDR2 reads FVKESK. The V gene lost 0 bases and the J gene lost 6 bases, with 20 bases spanning the gap. The CDR3 is 18 residues long. The CDR3 nucleotides read TGTGCCAGCAGCCAAGAGTCTTCAGGGGCTGGTTTCCCCGGGGAGCTGTTTTTT. This encodes CASSQESSGAGFPGELFF.

The chain employs TRBV5-1 and TRBJ2-3; the match to TRBD2 covers 10 bases. Per the germline V gene, CDR1 is SGHRS and CDR2 is YFSETQ. The junction had 2 bases not matched to a gene; V was cut back by 3 bases and J by 1 base. The CDR3 runs 15 residues. CDR3 DNA sequence: TGCGCCAGCAGCTCCGGGACTAGCGGCACAGATACGCAGTATTTT. Protein: CASSSGTSGTDTQYF.

This chain connects TRBV4-3 to TRBJ2-7; 7 bases map to TRBD1. V shed 1 base, J shed 2 bases, and the junction held 5 bases outside the gene matches. Germline-derived CDR1 and CDR2 are LGHNA and YSLEER. This CDR3 comprises 15 residues. DNA for the CDR3: TGCGCCAGCAGCCAAGCAACAGGGGTACCCTACGAGCAGTACTTC. Its translation is CASSQATGVPYEQYF.

This chain joins TRBV6-5 and TRBJ2-7; TRBD2 aligns across 9 bases. After removal of 5 bases from V and 7 bases from J, the junction contained 9 bases not matched to a gene. This CDR3 contains 14 residues. The V gene's germline CDR1 is MNHEY and CDR2 SVGAGI. For the CDR3, the DNA is TGTGCCAGCAGTCCGGTGGTAGCGGGGGATGAGCAGTACTTC. Amino acids: CASSPVVAGDEQYF.

This chain joins TRBV30 and TRBJ2-1, with a tentative D call TRBD2 (6 bases). CDR3 length: 13 amino acids. CDR1 GTSNPN and CDR2 SVGIG come from the germline V gene (reference sequence). Trimming removed 1 base from V and 6 bases from J, with 10 bases in between. CDR3 protein: CAWSALAGNEQFF. As DNA, the CDR3 is TGTGCCTGGAGTGCACTAGCCGGCAATGAGCAGTTCTTC. The complete variable domain, with remaining parts taken from reference TRBV30 and TRBJ2-1, reads SQTIHQWPATLVQPVGSPLSLECTVEGTSNPNLYWYRQAAGRGLQLLFYSVGIGQISSEVPQNLSASRPQDRQFILSSKKLLLSDSGFYLCAWSALAGNEQFFGPGTRLTVL.

This chain joins TRBV18 and TRBJ2-3; 13 positions agree with TRBD2. Germline loops: CDR1 KGHSH, CDR2 LQKENI. This CDR3 contains 16 residues. V dropped 4 bases and J dropped 0; count of bases not matched to a gene: 1. The CDR3 here is CASSRTSGGSTDTQYF. The CDR3, as DNA: TGTGCCAGCTCACGGACTAGCGGGGGCAGCACAGATACGCAGTATTTT.

The rearrangement joins TRBV7-9 to TRBJ2-7; D possibly corresponds to TRBD2 (7 bases). This CDR3 has 13 amino acids. Germline V gives CDR1 SEHNR, CDR2 FQNEAQ (reference sequence). V was pared by 3 bases and J by 5 bases, with 11 bases between. The CDR3: CASSLGGTNEQYF. The CDR3 coding sequence is TGTGCCAGCAGCTTGGGGGGGACAAACGAGCAGTACTTC.

The chain uses TRBV4-1 and TRBJ1-4, with D possibly TRBD1 on 5 matching bases. The CDR3 has 15 residues. Deletions cut 4 bases from V and 8 bases from J, with 17 bases between. Germline-derived CDR1 and CDR2 are MGHRA and YSYEKL. The CDR3 DNA reads as TGCGCCAGCAGCCCCTCTAAGGGGTTGCCGGAAAAACTGTTTTTT. Amino acid sequence: CASSPSKGLPEKLFF.

Only one count was recorded for this clone. The chain joins TRBV5-1 to TRBJ2-5, with D possibly being TRBD2 (6 bases). CDR1 and CDR2 (germline): SGHRS, YFSETQ. V lost 0 bases and J 4 bases, leaving 13 bases between the germline ends. CDR3 size: 15 residues. The CDR3 bases are TGCGCCAGCAGCTTGGAACTAGCCGGGGGAGAGACCCAGTACTTC. Protein: CASSLELAGGETQYF.

The genes are TRBV23-1 and TRBJ2-7; D is perhaps TRBD1 (5 bases). TRBV23-1 is treated as an ORF (open reading frame) with a function not yet certain. The CDR3 consists of 15 residues. The ends were cut back, 0 bases at V and 1 base at J, with 10 bases in the middle. CDR3 region: CASSQSTRESYEQYF. The CDR3 region has the DNA TGCGCCAGCAGTCAATCTACCAGGGAATCCTACGAGCAGTACTTC.

This clone was observed once. This chain links TRBV29-1 with TRBJ2-3; TRBD2 agrees at 14 bases. Germline V gene sequence: CDR1 SQVTM, CDR2 ANQGSEA. This CDR3 has 16 amino acids. Trimming took 4 bases from V and 5 from J; bases not matched to a gene: 8. The CDR3 protein is CSVGGLAGVYRDTQYF. The CDR3 DNA is TGCAGCGTTGGGGGACTAGCGGGAGTGTATCGAGATACGCAGTATTTT.